A single sample gave rise to the 31 T cell receptor beta chains below, sequenced in a study of post-analysis software for immune sequencing data. Findings and caveats of the study: Comparison of patients with controls showed five TRBV segments more frequent in patients, TRBV5-6, TRBV5-1 and TRBV20-1 among them.

Tagging with unique molecular identifiers was a feature of the TCR beta cDNA libraries. Each CDR3 protein gets one entry after TCRdb re-called the PCR reads with MiXCR. The sample lists 600,000 to 700,000 distinct CDR3 sequences; 55% to 60% were seen once. No cognate antigen is known for these TCRs. The sequenced sample was blood. These receptor sequences come from a girl aged 2-10 years with multiple sclerosis.

The rearrangement joins TRBV6-2 or TRBV6-3 to TRBJ1-2; D may be TRBD1 (6 bases). CDR3 size: 23 residues. In germline, CDR1 is MNHEY, CDR2 SVGEGT. Between the trimmed V and J ends, which lost 1 base and 0 bases, there was a span of 33 bases. CDR3 in DNA: TGTGCCAGCAGTTACTATGAAGACTCGACCCACCCTTACACAGGGCTGCCTAACTATGGCTACACCTTC. This gives the protein CASSYYEDSTHPYTGLPNYGYTF.

This chain links TRBV5-1 with TRBJ1-4; D unresolved. Trimming stripped 4 bases from V and 5 bases from J, with 15 bases between. The CDR3 is made up of 15 amino acids. CDR1 is SGHRS, CDR2 YFSETQ, per germline. The CDR3 region has the DNA TGCGCCAGCAGCCCAACAGTAATCGGGAATGAAAAACTGTTTTTT. Translated, it gives CASSPTVIGNEKLFF.

This clonotype was found a few times. As DNA, the CDR3 is TGCAGCGCTATCTGGGGGGGTGGGGAAAATGAGCAGTTCTTC. Protein product: CSAIWGGGENEQFF. The V and J genes are TRBV29-1 and TRBJ2-1; TRBD2 agrees at 7 bases. Trimming took 7 bases from V and 7 from J; bases not matched to a gene: 13. The CDR3 contains 14 residues. Per the germline V gene, CDR1 is SQVTM and CDR2 is ANQGSEA.

The chain joins TRBV6-1 to TRBJ2-1; D call uncertain. The germline CDR1 and CDR2 sequences are MNHNS and SASEGT. V was shortened by 7 bases and J by 7 bases, with 20 bases between the two germline ends. The CDR3 is 15 amino acids. In DNA, the CDR3 is TGTGCCAGCACGGTCGTAGGGAATCCTTGGAATGAGCAGTTCTTC. This gives the protein CASTVVGNPWNEQFF.

Remarks on this clonotype: Sequence at one end of the junction differs from germline and may be a read error. The J gene is TRBJ2-7, the V gene TRBV5-1; tentative D call: TRBD1 (6 bases). This CDR3 has 15 amino acids. Germline V gene lookup returns CDR1 SGHRS and CDR2 YFSETQ. In DNA, the CDR3 is TGCGCCGGCAGCGGAACCAGGGGACCTACCTACGAGCAGTACTTC. This sequence encodes CAGSGTRGPTYEQYF.

This clonotype was observed a single time. The gene calls are TRBV7-9 and TRBJ2-2, with 14 bases lining up with TRBD2. The CDR3 totals 18 residues. Germline lookup yields CDR1 SEHNR and CDR2 FQNEAQ (reference sequence). The J segment lost 3 bases and the V segment lost 5 bases, leaving 8 bases of the junction unmatched. The DNA of the CDR3 is TGTGCCAGCAGCCTACGGAGACTAGCGGGAGGGGACACCGGGGAGCTGTTTTTT. This encodes CASSLRRLAGGDTGELFF.

The gene calls are TRBV5-1 and TRBJ2-1; 7 nucleotides match TRBD2. V lost 4 bases and J lost 10; bases outside the gene matches: 2. The CDR3 sequence is 11 residues long. Per germline, CDR1 SGHRS and CDR2 YFSETQ. The CDR3 DNA follows: TGCGCCAGCAGCGTGGGACTAGAGCAGTTCTTC. Its translation is CASSVGLEQFF.

CDR3 in amino acids: CASSPQSYGYTF. CDR3 DNA sequence: TGTGCCAGCAGTCCTCAGTCGTATGGCTACACCTTC. V is TRBV6-5 and J is TRBJ1-2; the D is unclear. The V gene lost 5 bases and the J gene lost 5 bases, with 9 bases spanning the gap. Looked up from germline, CDR1 is MNHEY and CDR2 is SVGAGI. The CDR3 covers 12 residues.

The chain carries TRBV20-1 and TRBJ2-1; D is undetermined. The CDR3 has 11 residues. The V gene lost 6 bases and the J gene lost 10 bases, with 13 bases spanning the gap. CDR1 and CDR2 from the germline V gene are DFQATT and SNEGSKA (reference sequence). This chain's CDR3 is CSATQVGEQFF. CDR3 DNA sequence: TGCAGTGCCACCCAGGTTGGGGAGCAGTTCTTC.

The count of this clonotype is one. The chain is built from TRBV29-1 and TRBJ1-2; 9 bases match TRBD1. V gave up 6 bases and J gave up 7 bases; unmatched junction bases: 6. The germline CDR1 and CDR2 sequences are SQVTM and ANQGSEA. This CDR3 has 12 amino acids. The CDR3 nucleotides read TGCAGCGTGAGGACAGGGGATCGTGGCTACACCTTC. Translating it yields CSVRTGDRGYTF.

This clonotype appeared a few times. This chain uses TRBV29-1 with TRBJ1-2, with D unclear. Trimming left V 2 bases short and J 7 bases short, with 8 bases between. Per germline, CDR1 SQVTM and CDR2 ANQGSEA. The CDR3 covers 11 residues. The CDR3 coding sequence is TGCAGCGTTGAACTGATGGGTGGCTACACCTTC. Its translation is CSVELMGGYTF.

This clonotype was counted between two and nine times. This chain connects TRBV10-3 to TRBJ2-5; D remains ambiguous. V dropped 6 bases and J dropped 5 bases, with 13 bases sitting between them. Germline loops: CDR1 ENHRY, CDR2 SYGVKD. The CDR3 is 13 amino acids. The CDR3 is CAISDSYGETQYF. The CDR3 region has the DNA TGTGCCATCAGCGATTCCTACGGGGAGACCCAGTACTTC.

The genes are TRBV7-9 and TRBJ2-7; the match to TRBD1 covers 10 bases. The ends lost 5 bases at V and 3 bases at J; junction bases unmatched: 7. This CDR3 is 15 amino acids long. The germline CDR1 and CDR2 sequences are SEHNR and FQNEAQ (reference sequence). The CDR3 coding sequence is TGTGCCAGCAGCACAGCCGGGACAGGGGACTACGAGCAGTACTTC. Translated, it gives CASSTAGTGDYEQYF.

The J gene is TRBJ2-7, the V gene TRBV20-1; TRBD1 might be the D (6 bases). CDR3 length: 13 amino acids. V was shortened by 4 bases and J by 2 bases, with 12 bases between the two germline ends. Per germline, CDR1 DFQATT and CDR2 SNEGSKA (reference sequence). CDR3 residues: CSAKSDRTYEQYF. In DNA, the CDR3 is TGCAGTGCTAAATCAGACAGGACCTACGAGCAGTACTTC.

This clonotype has a handful of counts. The chain carries TRBV6-2 or TRBV6-3 and TRBJ2-4; 7 bases line up with TRBD1. With the DNA end fitting TRBJ2-7 better, the J assignment may be wrong. Per the germline V gene, CDR1 is MNHEY and CDR2 is SVGEGT. This CDR3 comprises 14 residues. The CDR3 DNA reads TGTGCCAGCAGTTACCGAGAAGGGGGCTTCGAGCAGTACTTC. Its translation is CASSYREGGFEQYF.

The chain uses TRBV2 and TRBJ2-7; D is uncertain. Germline values: CDR1 SNHLY, CDR2 FYNNEI. V dropped 4 bases and J dropped 3 bases, with 10 bases sitting between them. This CDR3 contains 13 residues. The CDR3 loop reads CASSVFPIYEQYF. For the CDR3, the DNA is TGTGCCAGCAGTGTCTTCCCGATCTACGAGCAGTACTTC. Together with reference TRBV2 and TRBJ2-7, the CDR3 gives the full variable domain: EPEVTQTPSHQVTQMGQEVILRCVPISNHLYFYWYRQILGQKVEFLVSFYNNEISEKSEIFDDQFSVERPDGSNFTLKIRSTKLEDSAMYFCASSVFPIYEQYFGPGTRLTVT.

V and J are TRBV5-6 and TRBJ2-2, with D possibly TRBD1 on 5 matching bases. V was clipped by 0 bases and J by 7 bases, with 16 bases between them. Germline-derived CDR1 and CDR2 are SGHDT and YYEEEE. The CDR3 has 16 residues. CDR3 nucleotide sequence: TGTGCCAGCAGCTTGGCCCGCAGGGTGGCTTACGGGGAGCTGTTTTTT. This codes for CASSLARRVAYGELFF.

The chain employs TRBV12-3 or TRBV12-4 and TRBJ1-2; the D gene is possibly TRBD1 (6 bases). V lost 5 bases and J 3 bases, leaving 10 bases between the germline ends. The CDR3 totals 13 residues. CDR3 sequence (DNA): TGTGCCAGCAGTGCCGGACAGTACTATGGCTACACCTTC. This translates into CASSAGQYYGYTF.

The genes are TRBV12-3 or TRBV12-4 and TRBJ2-3; D gene ambiguous. CDR3 size: 15 residues. Trimming took off 1 base at V and 6 bases at J, with 14 bases between the two ends. This CDR3 reads CASSLDDVVGDTQYF. The CDR3 bases are TGTGCCAGCAGTTTAGACGACGTGGTGGGGGATACGCAGTATTTT.

The chain employs TRBV15 and TRBJ2-1, with 9 bases lining up with TRBD1. V gave up 4 bases and J gave up 7 bases; unmatched junction bases: 5. The germline CDR1 and CDR2 sequences are LNHNV and YYDKDF (reference sequence). The CDR3 consists of 14 residues. The CDR3: CATSTPGQGNEQFF. In DNA form, the CDR3 reads TGTGCCACCAGCACCCCCGGACAGGGGAATGAGCAGTTCTTC.

The rearrangement uses TRBV6-6 and TRBJ1-1, with 9 bases that match TRBD1. The CDR3 covers 14 residues. V gave up 4 bases and J gave up 5 bases; unmatched junction bases: 5. Germline assignment: CDR1 MNHNY and CDR2 SVGAGI (reference sequence). DNA for the CDR3: TGTGCCAGCAGTTCACAGGGGGCTGGGACTGAAGCTTTCTTT. Translation: CASSSQGAGTEAFF.

The chain joins TRBV7-2 to TRBJ2-7, with D unclear. Between the trimmed V and J ends, which lost 2 bases and 10 bases, there was a span of 12 bases. Germline CDR1 and CDR2: SGHTA and FQGNSA. The CDR3 runs 12 residues. For the CDR3, the DNA is TGTGCCAGCAGCTTATTCCCCCCAGACCAGTACTTC. This translates into CASSLFPPDQYF.

This CDR3 reads CASRRSALSGDTDTQYF. In DNA form, the CDR3 reads TGTGCCAGCAGACGTTCAGCTCTTAGCGGAGACACAGATACGCAGTATTTT. The chain carries TRBV6-6 and TRBJ2-3; tentatively, D is TRBD2 (6 bases). V was trimmed by 6 bases and J by 2 bases, leaving 21 bases between them. CDR3 length: 17 residues. Germline V gene lookup returns CDR1 MNHNY and CDR2 SVGAGI (reference sequence).

By sample share, this clonotype is medium-sized (0.01 to 0.1%). The chain uses TRBV29-1 and TRBJ2-5, with a possible D match to TRBD2 (6 bases). V was cut by 3 bases and J by 0 bases, with 20 bases left in between. The CDR3 runs 17 residues. Germline V CDR1 and CDR2: SQVTM, ANQGSEA. The DNA for the CDR3 is TGCAGCGTTGATGCCGGGGTAGCGGCCTTGTACCAAGAGACCCAGTACTTC. Its protein is CSVDAGVAALYQETQYF.

The chain employs TRBV12-3 or TRBV12-4 and TRBJ2-5; TRBD2 aligns across 9 bases. The CDR3 runs 18 residues. Germline trimming cut 1 base from V and 2 bases from J; bases unmatched to any gene: 11. As DNA, the CDR3 is TGTGCCAGCAGTTTAGGTCTGGGGACTAGCAGGCCTCAAGAGACCCAGTACTTC. Residues: CASSLGLGTSRPQETQYF.

This clonotype was seen only once. The V gene is TRBV5-1, the J gene TRBJ2-3; TRBD1 is a possible D gene (6 bases). CDR3 length equals 15 residues. V shed 2 bases and J shed 3 bases, with 13 bases lying between them. CDR1 SGHRS and CDR2 YFSETQ come from the germline V gene. The CDR3 bases are TGCGCCAGCAGCTTAGAACAGGGTTGGACAGATACGCAGTATTTT. Translating gives CASSLEQGWTDTQYF.

The chain links TRBV29-1 to TRBJ2-1; 10 bases map to TRBD2. Germline assignment: CDR1 SQVTM and CDR2 ANQGSEA. J was trimmed by 4 bases and V by 5 bases; bases with no gene match: 5. The CDR3 has 14 residues. The CDR3 sequence is CSVHIAGGYNEQFF. The CDR3 DNA reads as TGCAGCGTTCACATAGCGGGGGGTTACAATGAGCAGTTCTTC.

J is TRBJ2-5 and V is TRBV7-2, with TRBD2 matching over 11 bases. TRBJ2-7 matches the DNA end more closely, so the J call is doubtful. The V gene's germline CDR1 is SGHTA and CDR2 FQGNSA. The CDR3 is 16 residues long. The DNA for the CDR3 is TGTGCCAGCAGCCGTAGCGGGGGGGCCAAACATTCCGAGCAGTACTTC. This codes for CASSRSGGAKHSEQYF.

This clonotype has a handful of counts. The chain is built from TRBV29-1 and TRBJ2-3, with 8 bases identical to TRBD1. The V gene's germline CDR1 is SQVTM and CDR2 ANQGSEA. J was trimmed by 3 bases and V by 3 bases; bases with no gene match: 8. The CDR3 totals 15 residues. Here the CDR3 reads CSVDPLDRGTDTQYF. The CDR3 DNA follows: TGCAGCGTTGATCCACTTGACAGGGGAACAGATACGCAGTATTTT.

This chain uses TRBV11-3 with TRBJ1-6, with D unclear. CDR1 is SGHNT and CDR2 is YENEEA in the germline V gene. This CDR3 has 14 residues. Trimming cost V 5 bases and J 6 bases, with 11 bases left between them. CDR3: CASSRVGGNSPLHF. Written as DNA, the CDR3 is TGTGCCAGCAGCCGCGTCGGTGGTAATTCACCCCTCCACTTT.

The gene calls are TRBV10-2 and TRBJ1-1, with D tentatively TRBD1 (5 bases). CDR1 is WSHSY, CDR2 SAAADI, per germline. V shed 4 bases and J shed 0 bases, with 9 bases lying between them. This CDR3 contains 14 residues. The CDR3 region is CASSGGRVNTEAFF. The CDR3 DNA follows: TGCGCCAGCAGTGGGGGCCGGGTGAACACTGAAGCTTTCTTT.